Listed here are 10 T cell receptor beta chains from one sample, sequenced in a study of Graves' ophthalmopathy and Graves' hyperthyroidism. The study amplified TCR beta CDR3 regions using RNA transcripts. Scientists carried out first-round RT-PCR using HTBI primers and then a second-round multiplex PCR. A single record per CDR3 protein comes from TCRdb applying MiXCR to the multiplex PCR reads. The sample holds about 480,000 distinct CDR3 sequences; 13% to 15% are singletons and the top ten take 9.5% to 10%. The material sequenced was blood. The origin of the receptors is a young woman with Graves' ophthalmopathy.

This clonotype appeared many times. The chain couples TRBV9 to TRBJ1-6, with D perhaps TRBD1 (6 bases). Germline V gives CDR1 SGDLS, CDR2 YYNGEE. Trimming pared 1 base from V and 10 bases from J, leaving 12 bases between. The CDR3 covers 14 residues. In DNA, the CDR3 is TGTGCCAGCAGCGTAAAGGGGGTGGCATCACCCCTCCACTTT. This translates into CASSVKGVASPLHF.

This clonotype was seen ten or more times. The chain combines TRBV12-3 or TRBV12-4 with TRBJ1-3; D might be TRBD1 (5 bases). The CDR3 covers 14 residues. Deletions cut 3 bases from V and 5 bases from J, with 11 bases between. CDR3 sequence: CASSFKAGRNTIYF. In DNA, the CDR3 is TGTGCCAGCAGTTTCAAGGCAGGGAGAAACACCATATATTTT.

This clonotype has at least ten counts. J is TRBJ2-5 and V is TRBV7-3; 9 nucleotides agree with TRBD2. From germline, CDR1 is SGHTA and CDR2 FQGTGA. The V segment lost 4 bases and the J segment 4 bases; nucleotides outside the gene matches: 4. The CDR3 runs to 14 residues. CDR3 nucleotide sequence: TGTGCCAGCAGCTCGCGGGGGGGTTCAGAGACCCAGTACTTC. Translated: CASSSRGGSETQYF.

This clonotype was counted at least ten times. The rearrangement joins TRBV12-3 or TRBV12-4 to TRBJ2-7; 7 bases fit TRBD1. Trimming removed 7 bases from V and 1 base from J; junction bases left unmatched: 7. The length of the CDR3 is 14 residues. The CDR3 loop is CASTYSGQSYEQYF. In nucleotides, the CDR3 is TGTGCCAGCACCTATTCGGGACAGTCCTACGAGCAGTACTTC.

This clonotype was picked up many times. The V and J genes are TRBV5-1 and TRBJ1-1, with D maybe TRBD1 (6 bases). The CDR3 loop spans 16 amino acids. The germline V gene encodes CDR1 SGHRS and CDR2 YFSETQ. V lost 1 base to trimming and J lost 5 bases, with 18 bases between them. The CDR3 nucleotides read TGCGCCAGCAGCTTGAGTTCAGCGGGGGCGTTTACTGAAGCTTTCTTT. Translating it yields CASSLSSAGAFTEAFF.

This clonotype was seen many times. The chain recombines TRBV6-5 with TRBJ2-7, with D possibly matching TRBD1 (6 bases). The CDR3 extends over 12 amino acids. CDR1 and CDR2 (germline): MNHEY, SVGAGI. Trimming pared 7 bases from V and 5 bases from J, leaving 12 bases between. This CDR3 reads CASTPEGDEQYF. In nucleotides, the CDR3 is TGTGCCAGCACACCAGAGGGGGACGAGCAGTACTTC.

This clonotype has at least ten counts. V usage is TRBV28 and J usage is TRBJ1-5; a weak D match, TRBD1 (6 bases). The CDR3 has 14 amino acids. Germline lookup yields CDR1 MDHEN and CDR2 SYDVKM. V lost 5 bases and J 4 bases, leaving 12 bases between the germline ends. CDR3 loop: CASSIAGENQPQHF. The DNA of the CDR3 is TGTGCCAGCAGTATTGCAGGGGAAAATCAGCCCCAGCATTTT.

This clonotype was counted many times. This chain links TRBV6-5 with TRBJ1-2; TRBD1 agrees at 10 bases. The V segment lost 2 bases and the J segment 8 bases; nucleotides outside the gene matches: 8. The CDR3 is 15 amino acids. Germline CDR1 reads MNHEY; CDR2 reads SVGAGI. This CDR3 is CASSYTPDRGGGYTF. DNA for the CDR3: TGTGCCAGCAGTTACACCCCGGACAGGGGGGGAGGCTACACCTTC.

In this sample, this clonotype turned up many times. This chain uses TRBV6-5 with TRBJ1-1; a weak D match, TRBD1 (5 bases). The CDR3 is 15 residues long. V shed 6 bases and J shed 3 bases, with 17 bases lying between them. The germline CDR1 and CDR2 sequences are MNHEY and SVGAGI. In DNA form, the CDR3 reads TGTGCCAGCAGCCCTTGGCGGGGCTGGGACACTGAAGCTTTCTTT. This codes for CASSPWRGWDTEAFF.

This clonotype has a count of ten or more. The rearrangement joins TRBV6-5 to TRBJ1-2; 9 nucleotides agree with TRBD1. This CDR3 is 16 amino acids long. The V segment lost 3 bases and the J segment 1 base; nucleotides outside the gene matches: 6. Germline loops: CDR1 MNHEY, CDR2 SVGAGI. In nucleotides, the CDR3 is TGTGCCAGCAGTTATTCCTGGACAGGGGTTAACTATGGCTACACCTTC. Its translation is CASSYSWTGVNYGYTF.